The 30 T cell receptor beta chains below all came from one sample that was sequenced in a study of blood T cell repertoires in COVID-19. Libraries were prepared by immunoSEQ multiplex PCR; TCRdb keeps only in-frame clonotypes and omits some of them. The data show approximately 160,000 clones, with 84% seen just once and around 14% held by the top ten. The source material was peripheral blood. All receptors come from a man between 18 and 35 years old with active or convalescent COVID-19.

The CDR3 is CASSTWTGEETQYF. The CDR3 nucleotides read TGTGCCAGTAGCACATGGACAGGGGAGGAGACCCAGTACTTC. The chain carries TRBV19 and TRBJ2-5; 9 nucleotides match TRBD1. V dropped 6 bases and J dropped 5; count of bases not matched to a gene: 7. CDR3 size: 14 residues. Germline V gives CDR1 LNHDA, CDR2 SQIVND (reference sequence).

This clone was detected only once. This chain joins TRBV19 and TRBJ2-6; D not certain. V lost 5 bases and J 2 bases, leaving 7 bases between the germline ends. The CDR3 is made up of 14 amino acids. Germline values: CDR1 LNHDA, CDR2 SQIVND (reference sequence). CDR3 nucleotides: TGTGCCAGTAGTTCCGTCCCTGGGGCCAACGTCCTGACTTTC. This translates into CASSSVPGANVLTF.

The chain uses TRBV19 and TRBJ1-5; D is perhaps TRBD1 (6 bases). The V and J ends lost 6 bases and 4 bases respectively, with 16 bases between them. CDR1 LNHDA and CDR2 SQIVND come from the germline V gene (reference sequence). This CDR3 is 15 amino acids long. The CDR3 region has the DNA TGTGCCAGTAGCCTGACAGGTAATGGGAATCAGCCCCAGCATTTT. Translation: CASSLTGNGNQPQHF.

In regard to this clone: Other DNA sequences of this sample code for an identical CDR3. In DNA form, the CDR3 reads TGTGCCAGTAGTACCCGACGGGGGAATCAGCCCCAGCATTTT. Protein: CASSTRRGNQPQHF. The V gene is TRBV19, the J gene TRBJ1-5, with D possibly matching TRBD1 (5 bases). The CDR3 consists of 14 residues. V was shortened by 4 bases and J by 4 bases, with 11 bases between the two germline ends. CDR1 is LNHDA, CDR2 SQIVND, per germline (reference sequence).

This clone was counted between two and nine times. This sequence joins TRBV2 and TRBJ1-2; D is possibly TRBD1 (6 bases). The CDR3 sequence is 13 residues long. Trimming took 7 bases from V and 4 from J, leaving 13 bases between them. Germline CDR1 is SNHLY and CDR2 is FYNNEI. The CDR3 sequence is CASKTGHRYGYTF. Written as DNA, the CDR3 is TGTGCCAGCAAGACGGGACATCGCTATGGCTACACCTTC.

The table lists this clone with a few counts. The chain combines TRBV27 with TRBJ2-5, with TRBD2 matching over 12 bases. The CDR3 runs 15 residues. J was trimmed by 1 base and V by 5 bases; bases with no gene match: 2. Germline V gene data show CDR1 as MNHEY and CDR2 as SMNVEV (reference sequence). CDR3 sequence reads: CASSLAGGTQETQYF. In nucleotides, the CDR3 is TGTGCCAGCAGTCTAGCGGGGGGGACCCAAGAGACCCAGTACTTC.

CDR3 sequence: CASSTQGRAGANVLTF. The CDR3, as DNA: TGTGCCAGTAGTACACAGGGGAGAGCTGGGGCCAACGTCCTGACTTTC. The chain joins TRBV19 to TRBJ2-6, with 7 bases matching TRBD1. The germline V gene encodes CDR1 LNHDA and CDR2 SQIVND (reference sequence). This CDR3 spans 16 amino acids. V dropped 4 bases and J dropped 2; count of bases not matched to a gene: 5.

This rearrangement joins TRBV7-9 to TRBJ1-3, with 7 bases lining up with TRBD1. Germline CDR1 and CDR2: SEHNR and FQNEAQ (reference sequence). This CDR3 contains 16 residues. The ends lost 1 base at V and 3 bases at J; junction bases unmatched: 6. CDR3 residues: CASSLDDRAYGNTIYF. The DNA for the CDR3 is TGTGCCAGCAGCTTAGATGACAGGGCCTATGGAAACACCATATATTTT.

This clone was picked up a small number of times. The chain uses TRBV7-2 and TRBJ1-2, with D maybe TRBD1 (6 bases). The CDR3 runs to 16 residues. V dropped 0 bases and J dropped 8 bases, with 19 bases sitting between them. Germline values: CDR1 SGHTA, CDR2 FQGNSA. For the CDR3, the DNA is TGTGCCAGCAGCTTAGCTTATACTGACAGGTTTCGGGGCTACACCTTC. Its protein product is CASSLAYTDRFRGYTF.

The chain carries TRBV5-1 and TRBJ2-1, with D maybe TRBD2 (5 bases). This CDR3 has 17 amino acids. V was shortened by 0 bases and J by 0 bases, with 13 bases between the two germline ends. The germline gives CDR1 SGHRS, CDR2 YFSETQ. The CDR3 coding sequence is TGCGCCAGCAGCTTGGGCCCAACGGGGAGCTCCTACAATGAGCAGTTCTTC. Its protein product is CASSLGPTGSSYNEQFF. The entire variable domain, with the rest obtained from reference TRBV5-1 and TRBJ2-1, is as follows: KAGVTQTPRYLIKTRGQQVTLSCSPISGHRSVSWYQQTPGQGLQFLFEYFSETQRNKGNFPGRFSGRQFSNSRSEMNVSTLELGDSALYLCASSLGPTGSSYNEQFFGPGTRLTVL.

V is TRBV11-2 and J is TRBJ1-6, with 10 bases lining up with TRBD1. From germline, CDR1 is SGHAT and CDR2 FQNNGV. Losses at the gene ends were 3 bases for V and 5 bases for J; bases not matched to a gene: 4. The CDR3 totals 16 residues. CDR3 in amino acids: CASSFGGQGNNSPLHF. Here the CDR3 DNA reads TGTGCCAGCAGCTTTGGGGGACAGGGGAATAATTCACCCCTCCACTTT.

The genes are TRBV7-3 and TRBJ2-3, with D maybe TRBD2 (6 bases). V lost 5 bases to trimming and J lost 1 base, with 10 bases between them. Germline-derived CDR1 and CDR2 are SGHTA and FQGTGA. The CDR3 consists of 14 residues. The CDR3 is CASSRGSGTDTQYF. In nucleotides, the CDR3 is TGTGCCAGCAGCCGGGGGAGCGGCACAGATACGCAGTATTTT.

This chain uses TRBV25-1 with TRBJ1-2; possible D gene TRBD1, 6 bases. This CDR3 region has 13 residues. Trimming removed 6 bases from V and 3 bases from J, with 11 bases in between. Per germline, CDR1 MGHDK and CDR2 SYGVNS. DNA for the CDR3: TGTGCCAGCAGCTCACAGGGTTACTATGGCTACACCTTC. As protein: CASSSQGYYGYTF.

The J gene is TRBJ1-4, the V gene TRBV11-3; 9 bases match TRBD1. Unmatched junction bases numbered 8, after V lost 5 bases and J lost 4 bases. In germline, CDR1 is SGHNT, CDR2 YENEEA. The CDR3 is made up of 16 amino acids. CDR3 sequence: CASSLPQGALNEKLFF. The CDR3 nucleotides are TGTGCCAGCAGCCTCCCACAGGGGGCGCTTAATGAAAAACTGTTTTTT.

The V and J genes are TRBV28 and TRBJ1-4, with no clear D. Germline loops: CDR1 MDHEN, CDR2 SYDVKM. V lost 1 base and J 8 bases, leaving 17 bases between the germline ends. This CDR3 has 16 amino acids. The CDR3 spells CASSLFGSRGSEKLFF. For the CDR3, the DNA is TGTGCCAGCAGTTTATTCGGATCCCGCGGGAGCGAAAAACTGTTTTTT.

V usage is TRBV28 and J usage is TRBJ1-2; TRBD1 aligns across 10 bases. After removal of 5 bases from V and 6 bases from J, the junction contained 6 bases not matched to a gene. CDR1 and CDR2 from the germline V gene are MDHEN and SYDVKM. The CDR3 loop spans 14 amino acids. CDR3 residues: CASSPPTGGDGYTF. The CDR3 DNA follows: TGTGCCAGCAGTCCACCGACAGGGGGCGATGGCTACACCTTC.

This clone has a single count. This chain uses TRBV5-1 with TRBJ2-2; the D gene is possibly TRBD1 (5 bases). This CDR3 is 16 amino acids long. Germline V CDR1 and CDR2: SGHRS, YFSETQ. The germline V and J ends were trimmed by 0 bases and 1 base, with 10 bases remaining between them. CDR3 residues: CASSLVAGKNTGELFF. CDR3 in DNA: TGCGCCAGCAGCTTGGTTGCAGGGAAGAACACCGGGGAGCTGTTTTTT.

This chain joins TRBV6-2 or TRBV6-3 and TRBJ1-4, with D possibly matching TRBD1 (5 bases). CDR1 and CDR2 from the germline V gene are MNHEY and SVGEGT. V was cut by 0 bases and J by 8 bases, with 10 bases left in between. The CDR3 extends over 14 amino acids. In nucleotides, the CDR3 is TGTGCCAGCAGTTACTCGGTCCAGGGCGAAAAACTGTTTTTT. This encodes CASSYSVQGEKLFF.

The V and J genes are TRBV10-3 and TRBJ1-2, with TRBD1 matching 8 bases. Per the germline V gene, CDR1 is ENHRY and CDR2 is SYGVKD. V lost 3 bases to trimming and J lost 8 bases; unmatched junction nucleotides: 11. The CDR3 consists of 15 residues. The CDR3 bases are TGTGCCATCAGTGATCCAACCACAGGGGGTTGGGGCTACACCTTC. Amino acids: CAISDPTTGGWGYTF.

CDR3 nucleotides: TGCGCCAGCAGCTTATCGACGGGAGTAGCTTACAATGAGCAGTTCTTC. It yields the protein CASSLSTGVAYNEQFF. V is TRBV5-1 and J is TRBJ2-1; tentatively, D is TRBD2 (6 bases). In germline, CDR1 is SGHRS, CDR2 YFSETQ. This CDR3 spans 16 amino acids. The V end lost 2 bases, the J end lost 4 bases, and 16 bases lay between the germline ends.

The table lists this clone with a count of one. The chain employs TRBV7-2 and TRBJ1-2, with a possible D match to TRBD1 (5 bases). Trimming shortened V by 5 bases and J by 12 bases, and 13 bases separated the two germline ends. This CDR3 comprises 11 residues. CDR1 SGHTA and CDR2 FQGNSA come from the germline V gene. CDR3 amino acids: CASSAGLLNTF. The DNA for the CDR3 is TGTGCCAGCAGCGCGGGACTTTTGAACACCTTC.

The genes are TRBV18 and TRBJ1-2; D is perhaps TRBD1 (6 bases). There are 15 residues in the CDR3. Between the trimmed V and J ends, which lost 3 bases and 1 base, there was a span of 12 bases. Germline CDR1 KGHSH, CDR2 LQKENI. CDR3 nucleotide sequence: TGTGCCAGCTCACCCGAGAAGGACAGTAACTATGGCTACACCTTC. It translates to CASSPEKDSNYGYTF.

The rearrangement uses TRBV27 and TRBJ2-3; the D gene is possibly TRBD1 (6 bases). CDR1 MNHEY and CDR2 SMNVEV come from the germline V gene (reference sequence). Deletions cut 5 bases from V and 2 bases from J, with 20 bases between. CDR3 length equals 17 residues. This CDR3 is CASSQRTVLRLTDTQYF. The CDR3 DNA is TGTGCCAGCAGTCAGAGGACAGTCCTAAGGCTCACAGATACGCAGTATTTT.

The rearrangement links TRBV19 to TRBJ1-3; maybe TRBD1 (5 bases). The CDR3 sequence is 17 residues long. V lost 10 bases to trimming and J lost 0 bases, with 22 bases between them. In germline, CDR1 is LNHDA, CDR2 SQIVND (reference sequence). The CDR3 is CATTLGAGVSSGNTIYF. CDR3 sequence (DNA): TGTGCCACCACCCTAGGGGCAGGCGTCAGCTCTGGAAACACCATATATTTT.

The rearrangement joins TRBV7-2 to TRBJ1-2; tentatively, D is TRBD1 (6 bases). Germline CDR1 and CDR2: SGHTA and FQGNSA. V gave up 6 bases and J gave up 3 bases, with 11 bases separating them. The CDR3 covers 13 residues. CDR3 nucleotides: TGTGCCAGCAGTTCAGGGGCGGACTATGGCTACACCTTC. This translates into CASSSGADYGYTF.

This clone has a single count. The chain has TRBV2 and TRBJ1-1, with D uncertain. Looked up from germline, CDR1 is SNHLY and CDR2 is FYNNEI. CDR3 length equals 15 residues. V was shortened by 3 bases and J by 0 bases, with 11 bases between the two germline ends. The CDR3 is CASSDDRGMNTEAFF. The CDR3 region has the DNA TGTGCCAGCAGTGACGATCGGGGTATGAACACTGAAGCTTTCTTT. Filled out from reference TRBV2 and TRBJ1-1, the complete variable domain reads EPEVTQTPSHQVTQMGQEVILRCVPISNHLYFYWYRQILGQKVEFLVSFYNNEISEKSEIFDDQFSVERPDGSNFTLKIRSTKLEDSAMYFCASSDDRGMNTEAFFGQGTRLTVV.

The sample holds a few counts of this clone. CDR3 region: CASWTGNNNSPLHF. The CDR3 bases are TGTGCCAGTTGGACAGGGAACAATAATTCACCCCTCCACTTT. The chain joins TRBV28 to TRBJ1-6; 8 nucleotides line up with TRBD1. V trimming: 9 bases; J trimming: 5 bases; junction bases outside the gene matches: 6. Germline CDR1 MDHEN, CDR2 SYDVKM. This CDR3 has 14 amino acids. Based on the CDR3 plus reference TRBV28 and TRBJ1-6, the full variable domain is DVKVTQSSRYLVKRTGEKVFLECVQDMDHENMFWYRQDPGLGLRLIYFSYDVKMKEKGDIPEGYSVSREKKERFSLILESASTNQTSMYLCASWTGNNNSPLHFGNGTRLTVT.

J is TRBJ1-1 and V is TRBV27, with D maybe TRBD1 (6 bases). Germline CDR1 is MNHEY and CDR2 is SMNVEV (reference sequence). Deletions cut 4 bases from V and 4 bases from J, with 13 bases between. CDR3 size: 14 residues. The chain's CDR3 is CASSSGEGVTEAFF. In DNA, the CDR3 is TGTGCCAGCAGTTCAGGGGAAGGCGTCACTGAAGCTTTCTTT.

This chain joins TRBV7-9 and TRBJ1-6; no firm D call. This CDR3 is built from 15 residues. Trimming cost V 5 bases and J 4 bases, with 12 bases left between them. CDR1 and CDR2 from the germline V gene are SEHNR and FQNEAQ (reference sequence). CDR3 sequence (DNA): TGTGCCAGCAGCGGCCGTGCGGAGTATAATTCACCCCTCCACTTT. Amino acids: CASSGRAEYNSPLHF.

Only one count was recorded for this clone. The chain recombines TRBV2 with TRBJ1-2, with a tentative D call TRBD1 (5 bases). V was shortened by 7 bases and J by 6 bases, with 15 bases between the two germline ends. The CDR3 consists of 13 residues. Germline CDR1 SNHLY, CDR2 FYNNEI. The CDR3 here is CASNQNRMDGYTF. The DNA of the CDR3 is TGTGCCAGCAATCAAAACAGGATGGATGGCTACACCTTC.